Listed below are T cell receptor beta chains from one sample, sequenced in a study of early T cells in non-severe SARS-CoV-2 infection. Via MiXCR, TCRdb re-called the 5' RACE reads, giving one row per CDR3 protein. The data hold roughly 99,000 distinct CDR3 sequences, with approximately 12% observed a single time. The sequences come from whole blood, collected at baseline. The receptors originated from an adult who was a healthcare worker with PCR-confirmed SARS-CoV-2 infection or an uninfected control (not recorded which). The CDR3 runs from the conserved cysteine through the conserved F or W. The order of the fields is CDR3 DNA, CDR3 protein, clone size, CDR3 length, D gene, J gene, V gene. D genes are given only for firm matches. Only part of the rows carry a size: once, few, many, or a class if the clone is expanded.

TGCAGTGCCCGCCGGGACAGGGTTACTGAAGCTTTCTTT | CSARRDRVTEAFF | few | 13 | TRBD1 | TRBJ1-1 | TRBV20-1
TGTGCCAGCAGCTTAATCGGGGAAGCCGGGGAGCTGTTTTTT | CASSLIGEAGELFF | once | 14 | NA | TRBJ2-2 | TRBV7-3
TGTGCCATCAGTGAGTCGACTTTGACGGTACCAAGGGAAGCTTTCTTT | CAISESTLTVPREAFF | few | 16 | NA | TRBJ1-1 | TRBV10-3
TGTGCCACCAGTGCGGGTACATGGGGGACTAGCCGATACCTGTTCTTC | CATSAGTWGTSRYLFF | NA | 16 | TRBD2 | TRBJ2-1 | TRBV24-1
TGTGCCAGCAGTTTAACGAGAACTGGCTACACCTTC | CASSLTRTGYTF | NA | 12 | NA | TRBJ1-2 | TRBV12-3/TRBV12-4
TGCAGTGCTAGCCCAGGGGTCTCCTACGAGCAGTACTTC | CSASPGVSYEQYF | many | 13 | NA | TRBJ2-7 | TRBV20-1
TGCGCCAGCAGCCAAGAAGAGCCAGATACGCAGTATTTT | CASSQEEPDTQYF | few | 13 | NA | TRBJ2-3 | TRBV4-1
TGTGCCAGCAGTCGACCCCGAGCGGGTAACACCGGGGAGCTGTTTTTT | CASSRPRAGNTGELFF | few | 16 | NA | TRBJ2-2 | TRBV6-5
TGCAGTGCTAGAGGAGAGCTAGCGGGGGGGAGCTCCTACAATGAGCAGTTCTTC | CSARGELAGGSSYNEQFF | NA | 18 | TRBD2 | TRBJ2-1 | TRBV20-1
TGCAGTGCTAGAATGGCCCCGGGTTTTGGAGAGACCCAGTACTTC | CSARMAPGFGETQYF | few | 15 | NA | TRBJ2-5 | TRBV20-1
TGTGCCACCAGTGATCCTACGGGCGGGAGAGGGTACGAGCAGTACTTC | CATSDPTGGRGYEQYF | few | 16 | TRBD2 | TRBJ2-7 | TRBV24-1
TGTGCCAGTTTCAACCCGGGGGGGGGTTCACCCCTCCACTTT | CASFNPGGGSPLHF | few | 14 | NA | TRBJ1-6 | TRBV28
TGTGCCAGCAGCCAAGAGGGGACAAGTTACAATGAGCAGTTCTTC | CASSQEGTSYNEQFF | few | 15 | NA | TRBJ2-1 | TRBV3-1
TGTGCCAGAGGGACAGCCGCTGGCGGGGAGCTGTTTTTT | CARGTAAGGELFF | NA | 13 | TRBD1 | TRBJ2-2 | TRBV7-9
TGCAGCGCTGAGAGGGGGCTGGGCTATGGCTACACCTTC | CSAERGLGYGYTF | many | 13 | TRBD1 | TRBJ1-2 | TRBV29-1
TGCGCCAGCAGCTTGGTTGGACAGGGGAACACTGAAGCTTTCTTT | CASSLVGQGNTEAFF | many | 15 | TRBD1 | TRBJ1-1 | TRBV5-1
TGTGCCAGCAGTTCTCCCCTGGGGGGGCAGAACTATGGCTACACCTTC | CASSSPLGGQNYGYTF | few | 16 | NA | TRBJ1-2 | TRBV6-5
TGTGCCACCAGTCGTCGCGGGAGCGTATACGAGCAGTACTTC | CATSRRGSVYEQYF | NA | 14 | TRBD2 | TRBJ2-7 | TRBV15
TGTGCCAGCAGTTCTGTCGGGAGGGACACAGATACGCAGTATTTT | CASSSVGRDTDTQYF | NA | 15 | TRBD2 | TRBJ2-3 | TRBV12-3/TRBV12-4
TGTGCCAGCAGTTACGCCATACCCGGGACTAGCTACCCTAAGGGGCAAGAGACCCAGTACTTC | CASSYAIPGTSYPKGQETQYF | NA | 21 | TRBD2 | TRBJ2-5 | TRBV6-5
TGTGCCAGCAGTTACGGGACAGGGCACACTGAAGCTTTCTTT | CASSYGTGHTEAFF | NA | 14 | TRBD1 | TRBJ1-1 | TRBV11-3
TGTGCCAGCAGCTATACGCCCAACGGGGGGCGGGAGCAGTTCTTC | CASSYTPNGGREQFF | NA | 15 | NA | TRBJ2-1 | TRBV7-6
TGTGCCAGCAGTTTAGGGGGGCAATATGGCTACACCTTC | CASSLGGQYGYTF | few | 13 | NA | TRBJ1-2 | TRBV12-3/TRBV12-4
TGTGCCAGCAGATTGGGGGAAATAGTTGAAGCTTTCTTT | CASRLGEIVEAFF | NA | 13 | NA | TRBJ1-1 | TRBV12-3/TRBV12-4
TGTGCCGGTGGGAGACAAGCTAACTATGGCTACACCTTC | CAGGRQANYGYTF | once | 13 | NA | TRBJ1-2 | TRBV19
TGTGCCAGCAGCTTAGCGGGGAGCACTGAAGCTTACTTT | CASSLAGSTEAYF | NA | 13 | NA | TRBJ1-1 | TRBV11-2
TGCAGTGCTAGCAAAGTTCAAGCTCCCTACGAGCAGTACTTC | CSASKVQAPYEQYF | many | 14 | NA | TRBJ2-7 | TRBV20-1
TGTGCCAGCATGAATCTGCGCGTCGCGAACACCGGGGAGCTGTTTTTT | CASMNLRVANTGELFF | NA | 16 | NA | TRBJ2-2 | TRBV12-3/TRBV12-4
TGTGCCAGCACCTGGGACAGGGCCCCCGGGGGCTATGGCTACACCTTC | CASTWDRAPGGYGYTF | NA | 16 | TRBD1 | TRBJ1-2 | TRBV2
TGTGCCAGCAGCTTACTGGGCCGTTATTCTAGCACAGATACGCAGTATTTT | CASSLLGRYSSTDTQYF | NA | 17 | NA | TRBJ2-3 | TRBV3-1
TGCGCCAGCAGCCTGGGGCCGGTCTCCTACGAGCAGTACTTC | CASSLGPVSYEQYF | few | 14 | NA | TRBJ2-7 | TRBV5-1
TGCAGTGCTGGCGGGCCTAAGGGACTAGCGGGAGTTTATACGCAGTATTTT | CSAGGPKGLAGVYTQYF | NA | 17 | TRBD2 | TRBJ2-3 | TRBV20-1
TGTGCCAGCAGCCCAGGACTGAAGAGCACAGATACGCAGTATTTT | CASSPGLKSTDTQYF | NA | 15 | NA | TRBJ2-3 | TRBV11-2
TGCGCCAGCAGCTTGGAGACGGGCTCTAAGGTAAAGCAGTTCTTC | CASSLETGSKVKQFF | many | 15 | NA | TRBJ2-1 | TRBV5-1
TGTGCCAGCAGCCTAGGGAGGGGGGTTTCGGTCACTGAAGCTTTCTTT | CASSLGRGVSVTEAFF | NA | 16 | NA | TRBJ1-1 | TRBV11-2
TGTGCCAGCACCCTAGTTGAGGCTGAAGCTTTCTTT | CASTLVEAEAFF | NA | 12 | NA | TRBJ1-1 | TRBV6-1
TGTGCCAGCTCACCACCGAACAGCCTCTACGAGCAGTACTTC | CASSPPNSLYEQYF | few | 14 | NA | TRBJ2-7 | TRBV18